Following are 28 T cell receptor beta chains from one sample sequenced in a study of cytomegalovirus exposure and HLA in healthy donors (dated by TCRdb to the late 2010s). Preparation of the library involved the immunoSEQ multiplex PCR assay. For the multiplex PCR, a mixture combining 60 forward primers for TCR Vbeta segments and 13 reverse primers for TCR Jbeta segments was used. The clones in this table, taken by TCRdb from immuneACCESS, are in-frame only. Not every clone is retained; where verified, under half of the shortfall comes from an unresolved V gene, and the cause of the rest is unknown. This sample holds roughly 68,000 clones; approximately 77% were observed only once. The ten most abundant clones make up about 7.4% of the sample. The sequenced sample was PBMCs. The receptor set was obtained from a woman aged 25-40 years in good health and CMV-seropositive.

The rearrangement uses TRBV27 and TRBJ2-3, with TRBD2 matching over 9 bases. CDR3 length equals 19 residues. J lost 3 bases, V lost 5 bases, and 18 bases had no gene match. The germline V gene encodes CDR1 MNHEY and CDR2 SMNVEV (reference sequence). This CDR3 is CASSPKRAPGLARTDTQYF. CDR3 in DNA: TGTGCCAGCAGTCCCAAAAGGGCTCCCGGACTAGCGAGGACAGATACGCAGTATTTT.

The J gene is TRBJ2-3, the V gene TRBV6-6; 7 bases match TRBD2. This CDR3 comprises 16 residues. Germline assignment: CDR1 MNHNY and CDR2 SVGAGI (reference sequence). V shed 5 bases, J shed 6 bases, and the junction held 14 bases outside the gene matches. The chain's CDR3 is CASSPVSASGGDTQYF. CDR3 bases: TGTGCCAGCAGTCCCGTATCGGCTAGCGGAGGGGATACGCAGTATTTT.

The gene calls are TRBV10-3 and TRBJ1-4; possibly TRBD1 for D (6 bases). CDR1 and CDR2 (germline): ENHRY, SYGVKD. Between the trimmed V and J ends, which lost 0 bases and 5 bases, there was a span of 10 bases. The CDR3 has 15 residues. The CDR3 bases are TGTGCCATCAGTGAGTCGACAGGAAGCAATGAAAAACTGTTTTTT. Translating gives CAISESTGSNEKLFF.

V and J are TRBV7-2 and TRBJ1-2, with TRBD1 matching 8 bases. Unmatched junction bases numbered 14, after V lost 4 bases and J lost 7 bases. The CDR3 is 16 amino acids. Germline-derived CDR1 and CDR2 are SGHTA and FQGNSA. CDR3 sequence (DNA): TGTGCCAGCAGCTCGTACGGAGAGCAGGGGGCGCGTGGCTACACCTTC. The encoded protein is CASSSYGEQGARGYTF.

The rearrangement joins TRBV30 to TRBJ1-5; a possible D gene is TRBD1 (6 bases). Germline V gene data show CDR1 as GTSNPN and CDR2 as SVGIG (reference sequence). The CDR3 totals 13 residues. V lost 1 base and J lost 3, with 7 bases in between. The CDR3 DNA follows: TGTGCCTGGAGTGGGGACAACAATCAGCCCCAGCATTTT. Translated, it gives CAWSGDNNQPQHF.

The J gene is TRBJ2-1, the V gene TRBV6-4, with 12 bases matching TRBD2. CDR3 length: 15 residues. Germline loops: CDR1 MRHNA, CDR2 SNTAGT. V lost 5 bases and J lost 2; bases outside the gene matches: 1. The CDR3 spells CASSPSGGAYNEQFF. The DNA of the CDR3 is TGTGCCAGCAGTCCTAGCGGGGGGGCCTACAATGAGCAGTTCTTC.

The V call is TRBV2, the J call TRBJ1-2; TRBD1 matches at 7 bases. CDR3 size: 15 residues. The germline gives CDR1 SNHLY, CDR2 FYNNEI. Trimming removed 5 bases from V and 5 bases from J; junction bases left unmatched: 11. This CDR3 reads CASSPPGQIRYGYTF. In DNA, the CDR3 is TGTGCCAGCAGTCCCCCGGGACAGATTCGTTATGGCTACACCTTC.

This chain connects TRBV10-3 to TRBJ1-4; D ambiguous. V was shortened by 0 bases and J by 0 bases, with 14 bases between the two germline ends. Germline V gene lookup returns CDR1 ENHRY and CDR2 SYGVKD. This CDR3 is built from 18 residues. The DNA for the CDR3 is TGTGCCATCAGTGAGTCGACTCTGGGTGGAACAACTAATGAAAAACTGTTTTTT. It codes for CAISESTLGGTTNEKLFF.

The CDR3 sequence: CASNPDSSDTQYF. The CDR3 DNA sequence: TGTGCCAGTAACCCTGACAGTTCAGATACGCAGTATTTT. The chain uses TRBV19 and TRBJ2-3, with D maybe TRBD1 (5 bases). In germline, CDR1 is LNHDA, CDR2 SQIVND (reference sequence). Deletions cut 7 bases from V and 4 bases from J, with 12 bases between. CDR3 length: 13 amino acids.

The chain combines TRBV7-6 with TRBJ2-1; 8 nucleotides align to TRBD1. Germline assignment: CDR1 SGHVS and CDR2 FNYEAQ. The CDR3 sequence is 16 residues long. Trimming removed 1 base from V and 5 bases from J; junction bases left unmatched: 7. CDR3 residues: CASSLEWTGSDNEQFF. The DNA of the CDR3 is TGTGCCAGCAGCTTAGAGTGGACAGGGTCCGACAATGAGCAGTTCTTC. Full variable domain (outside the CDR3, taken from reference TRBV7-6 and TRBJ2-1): GAGVSQSPRYKVTKRGQDVALRCDPISGHVSLYWYRQALGQGPEFLTYFNYEAQQDKSGLPNDRFSAERPEGSISTLTIQRTEQRDSAMYRCASSLEWTGSDNEQFFGPGTRLTVL.

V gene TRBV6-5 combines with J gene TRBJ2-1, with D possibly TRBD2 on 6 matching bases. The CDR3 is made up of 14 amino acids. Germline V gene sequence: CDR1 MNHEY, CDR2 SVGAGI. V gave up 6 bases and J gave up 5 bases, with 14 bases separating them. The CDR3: CASRTGVGDNEQFF. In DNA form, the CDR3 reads TGTGCCAGCAGGACGGGAGTGGGGGACAATGAGCAGTTCTTC.

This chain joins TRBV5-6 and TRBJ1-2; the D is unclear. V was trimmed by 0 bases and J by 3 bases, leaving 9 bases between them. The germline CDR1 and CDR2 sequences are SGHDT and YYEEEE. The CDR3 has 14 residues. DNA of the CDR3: TGTGCCAGCAGCTTGGTGGCCCAGGACTATGGCTACACCTTC. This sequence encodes CASSLVAQDYGYTF.

The CDR3 reads CASSPLASGTGGGTTKETQYF. CDR3 in DNA: TGTGCCAGCTCACCGTTGGCGTCCGGGACAGGGGGAGGTACGACCAAAGAGACCCAGTACTTC. The chain uses TRBV18 and TRBJ2-5, with TRBD1 matching over 11 bases. The CDR3 spans 21 residues. CDR1 and CDR2 (germline): KGHSH, LQKENI. The J segment lost 3 bases and the V segment lost 3 bases, leaving 21 bases of the junction unmatched.

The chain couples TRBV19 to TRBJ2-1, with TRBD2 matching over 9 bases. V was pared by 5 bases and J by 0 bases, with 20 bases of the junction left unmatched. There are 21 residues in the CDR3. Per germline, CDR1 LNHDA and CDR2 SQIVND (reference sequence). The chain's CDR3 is CASSLSPGLAGHPFSYNEQFF. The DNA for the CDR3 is TGTGCCAGTAGTCTTAGCCCGGGGCTAGCGGGACACCCTTTCTCCTACAATGAGCAGTTCTTC.

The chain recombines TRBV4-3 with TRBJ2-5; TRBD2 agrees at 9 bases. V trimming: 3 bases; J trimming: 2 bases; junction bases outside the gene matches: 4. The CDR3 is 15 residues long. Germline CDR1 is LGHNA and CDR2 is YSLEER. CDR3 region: CASSQGLAVQETQYF. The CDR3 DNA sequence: TGCGCCAGCAGCCAGGGACTAGCAGTACAAGAGACCCAGTACTTC.

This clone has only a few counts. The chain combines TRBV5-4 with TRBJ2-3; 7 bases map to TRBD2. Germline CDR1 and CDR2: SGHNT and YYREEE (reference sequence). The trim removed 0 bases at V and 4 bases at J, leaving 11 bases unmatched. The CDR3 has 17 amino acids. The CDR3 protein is CASSLGAMTSSPDTQYF. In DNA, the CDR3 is TGTGCCAGCAGCTTGGGCGCTATGACTAGCTCCCCAGATACGCAGTATTTT.

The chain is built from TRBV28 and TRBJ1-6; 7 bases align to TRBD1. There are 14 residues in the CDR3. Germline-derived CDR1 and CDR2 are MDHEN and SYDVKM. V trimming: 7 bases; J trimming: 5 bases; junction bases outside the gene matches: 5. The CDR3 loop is CASNWDSHNSPLHF. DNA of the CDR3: TGTGCCAGCAACTGGGACAGCCATAATTCACCCCTCCACTTT.

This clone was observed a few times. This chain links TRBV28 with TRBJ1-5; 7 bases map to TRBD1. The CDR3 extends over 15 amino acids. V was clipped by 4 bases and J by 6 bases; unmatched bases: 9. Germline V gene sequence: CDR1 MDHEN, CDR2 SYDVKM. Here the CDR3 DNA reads TGTGCCAGCAGTTCGGGACAGCCCCGAGGTCAGCCCCAGCATTTT. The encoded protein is CASSSGQPRGQPQHF.

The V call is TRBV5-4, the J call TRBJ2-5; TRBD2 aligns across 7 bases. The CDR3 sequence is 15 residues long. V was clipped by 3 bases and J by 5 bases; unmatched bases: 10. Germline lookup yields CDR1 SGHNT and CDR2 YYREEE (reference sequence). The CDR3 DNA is TGTGCCAGCAGCTCTGGCGGGGGATCTTTGGAGACCCAGTACTTC. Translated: CASSSGGGSLETQYF.

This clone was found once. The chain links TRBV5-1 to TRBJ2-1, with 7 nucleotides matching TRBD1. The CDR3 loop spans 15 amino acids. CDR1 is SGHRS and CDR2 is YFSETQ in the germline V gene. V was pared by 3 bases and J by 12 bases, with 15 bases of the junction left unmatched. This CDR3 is CASSWGQLKTMGQFF. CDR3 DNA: TGCGCCAGCAGCTGGGGACAGCTTAAGACAATGGGGCAGTTCTTC.

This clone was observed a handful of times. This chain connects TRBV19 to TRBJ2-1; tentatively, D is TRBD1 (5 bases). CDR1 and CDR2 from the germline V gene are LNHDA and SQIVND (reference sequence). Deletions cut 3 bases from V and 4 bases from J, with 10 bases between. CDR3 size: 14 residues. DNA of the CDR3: TGTGCCAGTAGTATCAGACAGATTTACAATGAGCAGTTCTTC. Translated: CASSIRQIYNEQFF.

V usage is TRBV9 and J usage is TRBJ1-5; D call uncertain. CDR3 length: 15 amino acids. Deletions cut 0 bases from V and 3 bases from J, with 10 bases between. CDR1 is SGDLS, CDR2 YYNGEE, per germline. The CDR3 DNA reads TGTGCCAGCAGCGTAGGAGGCGGAGTCAATCAGCCCCAGCATTTT. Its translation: CASSVGGGVNQPQHF.

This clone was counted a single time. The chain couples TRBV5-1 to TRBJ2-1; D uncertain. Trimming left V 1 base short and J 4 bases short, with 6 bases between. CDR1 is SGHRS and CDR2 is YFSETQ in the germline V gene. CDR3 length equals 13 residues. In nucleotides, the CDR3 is TGCGCCAGCAGCTTGCCACAGTACAATGAGCAGTTCTTC. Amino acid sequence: CASSLPQYNEQFF.

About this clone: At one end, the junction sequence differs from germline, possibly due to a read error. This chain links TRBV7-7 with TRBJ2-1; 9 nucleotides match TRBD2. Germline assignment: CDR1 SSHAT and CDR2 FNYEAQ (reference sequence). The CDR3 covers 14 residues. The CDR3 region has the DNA TGTGCTAGCAGCTTTAGCGGCGGGGGGGATGAGCAGTTCTTC. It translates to CASSFSGGGDEQFF.

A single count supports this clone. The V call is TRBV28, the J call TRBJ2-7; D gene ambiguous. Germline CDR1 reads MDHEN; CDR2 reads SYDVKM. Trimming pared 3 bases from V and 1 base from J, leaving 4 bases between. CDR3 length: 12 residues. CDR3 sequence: CASSFLSYEQYF. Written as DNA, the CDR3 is TGTGCCAGCAGTTTCTTATCCTACGAGCAGTACTTC.

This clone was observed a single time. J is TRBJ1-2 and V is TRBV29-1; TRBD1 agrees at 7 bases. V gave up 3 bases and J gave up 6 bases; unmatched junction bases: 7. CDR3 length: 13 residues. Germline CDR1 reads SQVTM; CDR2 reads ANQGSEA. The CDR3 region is CSVDFEGTDGYTF. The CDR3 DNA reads TGCAGCGTTGACTTCGAGGGGACAGATGGCTACACCTTC.

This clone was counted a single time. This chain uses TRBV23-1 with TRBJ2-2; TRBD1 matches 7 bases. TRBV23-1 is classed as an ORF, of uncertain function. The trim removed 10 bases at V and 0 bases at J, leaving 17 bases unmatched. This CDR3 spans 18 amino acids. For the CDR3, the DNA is TGCGCCATCTCCACCCCACCCAGGGGGAGCCCGAACACCGGGGAGCTGTTTTTT. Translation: CAISTPPRGSPNTGELFF.

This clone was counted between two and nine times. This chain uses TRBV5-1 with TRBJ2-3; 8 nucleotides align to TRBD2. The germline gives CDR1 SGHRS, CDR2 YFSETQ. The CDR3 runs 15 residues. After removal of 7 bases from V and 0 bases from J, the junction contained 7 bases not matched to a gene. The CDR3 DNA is TGCGCCAGCGATTATAGCGGGGTTAGCACAGATACGCAGTATTTT. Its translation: CASDYSGVSTDTQYF.